This T cell receptor (beta chain) was sequenced during a study of CD8 T cells in ankylosing spondylitis (dated by TCRdb to about 2017). Turning to the overall study: To find TCR variants linked to disease, the study profiled T cell receptor beta repertoires in ankylosing spondylitis patients and healthy donors. Samples of peripheral blood were taken, and for ankylosing spondylitis patients, synovial fluid was collected as well. In total, the full study cohort was made up of roughly 110 healthy donors and roughly 27 ankylosing spondylitis patients. Study-level results and caveats: Blood from ankylosing spondylitis patients appeared to be characterized by a TCR beta motif composed of under 10 highly homologous amino acid variants. The disease-linked clones were reported to be significantly enriched in matched synovial fluid samples from ankylosing spondylitis patients. Some motif variants had previously been reported in the synovial fluid and blood of reactive arthritis patients, which suggests shared mechanisms of disease initiation. The disease-linked clones showed a CD8+ phenotype and occurred at relatively low frequencies in peripheral blood.

The run used an Illumina HiSeq 2500. Quantitative 5'-RACE with molecular barcodes was the method used to prepare the TCR beta libraries. The paper's data handling went like this. A new computational method, built on a probabilistic model of VDJ rearrangement, was used to identify disease-linked TCR variants. TCRdb reanalyzed the raw reads on its own, using fastp at Q25 for trimming and MiXCR for clone calling, and kept in-frame beta chains. Each CDR3 protein gets just one entry, which takes the most common genes and DNA from the rows behind it. For this entry, the V and J calls and clone size follow TCRdb and not the study's own pipeline. The sample table contains 150,000 or so distinct CDR3 sequences; only one count was recorded for around a third of them. Of the sample, about 6% falls within the top ten clones. For each ankylosing spondylitis patient, the synovial fluid sample was matched to a blood sample from that same patient.

This clonotype was detected only a few times. Its antigen is unknown. Base qualities are not recorded, but no much larger clone differs from it by a single base. Deletion took 1 base off V and 0 bases off J, with a span of 10 bases between the germline ends. The germline V gene supplies CDR1 SGHTA and CDR2 FQGTGA. The CDR3 holds 16 amino acids from the cysteine to the phenylalanine. Solely the CDR3 DNA is kept, with 48 bases framed from the first base. The chain uses TRBV7-3 and TRBJ2-1; the D segment could be TRBD2, given 6 matching bases. Specimen: synovial fluid, either unsorted or a sorted T cell fraction (not recorded which). The sequence derives from a male donor with ankylosing spondylitis. The nucleotides are TGTGCCAGCAGCTTAAGGGCTAGCGCCTCCTACAATGAGCAGTTCTTC. The resulting protein is CASSLRASASYNEQFF. The CDR3, completed at both ends by the reference TRBV7-3 and TRBJ2-1 genes, gives the full variable domain GAGVSQTPSNKVTEKGKYVELRCDPISGHTALYWYRQSLGQGPEFLIYFQGTGAADDSGLPNDRFFAVRPEGSVSTLKIQRTERGDSAVYLCASSLRASASYNEQFFGPGTRLTVL.